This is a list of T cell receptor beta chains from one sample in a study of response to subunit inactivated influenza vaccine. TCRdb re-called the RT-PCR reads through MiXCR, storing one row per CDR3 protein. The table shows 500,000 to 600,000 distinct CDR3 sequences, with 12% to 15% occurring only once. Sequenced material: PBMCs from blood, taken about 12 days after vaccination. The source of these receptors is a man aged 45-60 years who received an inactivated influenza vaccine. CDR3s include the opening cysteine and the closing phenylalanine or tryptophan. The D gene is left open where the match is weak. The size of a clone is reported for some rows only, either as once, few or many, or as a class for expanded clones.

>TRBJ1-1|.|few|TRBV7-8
CASSPRGARSMNTEAFF
TGTGCCAGCAGCCCCCGGGGGGCGAGGTCCATGAACACTGAAGCTTTCTTT
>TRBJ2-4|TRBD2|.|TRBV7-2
CASSPQTSGRDIQYF
TGTGCCAGCAGCCCCCAGACTAGCGGGAGAGACATTCAGTACTTC
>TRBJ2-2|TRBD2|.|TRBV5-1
CASRAGGLNTGELFF
TGCGCCAGCAGGGCGGGAGGTCTTAACACCGGGGAGCTGTTTTTT
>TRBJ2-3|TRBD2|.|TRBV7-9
CASRGLAGSTDTQYF
TGTGCCAGCAGGGGGCTAGCGGGAAGCACAGATACGCAGTATTTT
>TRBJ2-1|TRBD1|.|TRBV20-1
CSALQVGQGAWNEQFF
TGCAGCGCTCTTCAGGTGGGACAGGGGGCTTGGAATGAGCAGTTCTTC
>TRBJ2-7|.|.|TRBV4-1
CASSQEASGTYYEQYF
TGCGCCAGCAGCCAAGAAGCCTCCGGGACATACTACGAGCAGTACTTC
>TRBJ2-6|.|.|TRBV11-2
CASSFQGNGANVLTF
TGTGCCAGCAGCTTCCAGGGCAATGGGGCCAACGTCCTGACTTTC
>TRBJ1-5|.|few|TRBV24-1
CATSDGHQPQHF
TGTGCCACCAGTGACGGGCATCAGCCCCAGCATTTT
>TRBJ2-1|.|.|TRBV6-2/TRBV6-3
CASSYFLDSNEQFF
TGTGCCAGCAGTTACTTCCTAGATTCCAATGAGCAGTTCTTC
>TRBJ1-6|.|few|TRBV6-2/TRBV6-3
CASSKPGRNSPLHF
TGTGCCAGCAGTAAGCCGGGGAGGAATTCACCCCTCCACTTT
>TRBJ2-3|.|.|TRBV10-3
CAISESSSAITDTQYF
TGTGCCATCAGTGAGTCCAGCAGCGCGATTACAGATACGCAGTATTTT
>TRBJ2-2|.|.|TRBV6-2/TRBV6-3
CASRTRQAGNTGELFF
TGTGCCAGCCGCACGCGTCAGGCAGGGAACACCGGGGAGCTGTTTTTT
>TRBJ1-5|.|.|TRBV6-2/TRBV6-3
CASTQGPQHF
TGTGCCAGCACCCAAGGGCCCCAGCATTTT
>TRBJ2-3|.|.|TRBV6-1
CASSRQTSGTQYF
TGTGCCAGCAGCCGCCAAACCTCGGGTACGCAGTATTTT
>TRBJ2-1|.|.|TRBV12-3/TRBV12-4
CASSLVFRVGHEQFF
TGTGCCAGCAGTTTAGTTTTTCGAGTCGGTCATGAGCAGTTCTTC
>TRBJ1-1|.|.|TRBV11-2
CASSLAVATEAFF
TGTGCCAGCAGCTTAGCGGTGGCCACTGAAGCTTTCTTT
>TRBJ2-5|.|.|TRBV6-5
CASSYSEGLGETQYF
TGTGCCAGCAGTTACTCGGAAGGTTTAGGGGAGACCCAGTACTTC
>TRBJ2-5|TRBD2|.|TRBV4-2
CASSQVAGQQETQYF
TGTGCCAGCAGCCAAGTAGCGGGCCAACAAGAGACCCAGTACTTC
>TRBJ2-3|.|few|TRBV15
CATSRDQGYTDTQYF
TGTGCCACCAGCAGAGATCAGGGATACACAGATACGCAGTATTTT
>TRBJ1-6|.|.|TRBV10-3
CAIKTSPGTNSPLHF
TGTGCCATCAAGACTTCTCCCGGGACTAATTCACCCCTCCACTTT
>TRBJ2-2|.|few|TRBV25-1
CASRPNGGTGELFF
TGTGCCAGCAGGCCTAATGGGGGCACCGGGGAGCTGTTTTTT
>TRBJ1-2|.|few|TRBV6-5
CASSYSRRDSYYSNYGYTF
TGTGCCAGCAGTTACTCTCGCCGCGACAGCTACTATTCTAACTATGGCTACACCTTC
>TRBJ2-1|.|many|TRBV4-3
CASSQDSAGYNEQFF
TGCGCCAGCAGCCAAGATAGCGCGGGGTACAATGAGCAGTTCTTC
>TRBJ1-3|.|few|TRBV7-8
CASSERGGNTIYF
TGTGCCAGCAGCGAACGAGGAGGAAACACCATATATTTT
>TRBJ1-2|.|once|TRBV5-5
CASSLRSTGQDTYGYTF
TGTGCCAGCAGCTTACGATCGACAGGCCAAGACACCTATGGCTACACCTTC
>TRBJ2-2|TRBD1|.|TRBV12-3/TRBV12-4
CASTSGPGGITGELFF
TGTGCCAGCACCTCAGGCCCAGGGGGCATCACCGGGGAGCTGTTTTTT
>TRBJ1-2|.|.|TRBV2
CASSRRAVGQDYGYTF
TGTGCCAGCAGCCGAAGGGCCGTGGGCCAAGATTATGGCTACACCTTC
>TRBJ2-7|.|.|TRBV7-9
CASSLSGVFYEQYF
TGTGCCAGCAGCTTGTCCGGGGTCTTCTACGAGCAGTACTTC
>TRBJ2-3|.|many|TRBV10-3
CAISETMRGLTDTQYF
TGTGCCATCAGTGAGACGATGCGGGGTCTCACAGATACGCAGTATTTT
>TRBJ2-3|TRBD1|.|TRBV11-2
CASSLQTGGLTDTQYF
TGTGCCAGCAGCTTACAAACAGGGGGGCTCACAGATACGCAGTATTTT
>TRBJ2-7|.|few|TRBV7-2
CASSLPGTRRGEQYF
TGTGCCAGCAGCTTACCCGGGACACGCAGGGGCGAGCAGTACTTC
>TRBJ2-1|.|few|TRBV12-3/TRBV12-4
CASKPGARGEQFF
TGTGCCAGCAAGCCGGGCGCCCGGGGTGAGCAGTTCTTC
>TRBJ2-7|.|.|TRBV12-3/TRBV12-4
CASSPTVSSYEQYF
TGTGCCAGCAGCCCGACCGTTAGCTCCTACGAGCAGTACTTC
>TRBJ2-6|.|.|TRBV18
CASSPSQGTNVLTF
TGTGCCAGCTCACCAAGTCAGGGGACCAACGTCCTGACTTTC
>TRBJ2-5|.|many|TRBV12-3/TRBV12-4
CASSLGRETQYF
TGTGCCAGCAGCTTAGGGAGAGAGACCCAGTACTTC
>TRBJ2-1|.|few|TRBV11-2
CASSLEPWGSSYNEQFF
TGTGCCAGCAGCTTAGAACCTTGGGGGAGCTCCTACAATGAGCAGTTCTTC
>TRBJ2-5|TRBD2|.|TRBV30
CAWSVPSGRSLGTQYF
TGTGCCTGGAGTGTGCCCAGCGGGAGGTCGTTAGGGACCCAGTACTTC
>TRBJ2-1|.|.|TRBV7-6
CASSYTEQGSFYNEQFF
TGTGCCAGCAGCTACACAGAACAGGGATCTTTTTACAATGAGCAGTTCTTC
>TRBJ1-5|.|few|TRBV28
CASSFPAGYNQPQHF
TGTGCCAGCAGTTTCCCCGCCGGCTACAATCAGCCCCAGCATTTT
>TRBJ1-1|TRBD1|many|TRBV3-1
CASSHLTGARTGTEAFF
TGTGCCAGCAGCCATCTGACAGGGGCTAGAACGGGCACTGAAGCTTTCTTT
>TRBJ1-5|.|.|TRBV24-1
CATSDSLGSNQPQHF
TGTGCCACCAGTGATTCCCTTGGGTCCAATCAGCCCCAGCATTTT
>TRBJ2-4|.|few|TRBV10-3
CAIRPSDPPSNIQYF
TGTGCCATCAGACCTAGCGACCCTCCGAGCAACATTCAGTACTTC
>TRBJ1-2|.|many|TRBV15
CATSRVGAVYGYTF
TGTGCCACCAGCAGAGTGGGGGCAGTGTATGGCTACACCTTC
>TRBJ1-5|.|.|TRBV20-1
CSARGYRRASNQPQHF
TGCAGTGCTAGAGGCTACAGGAGGGCAAGCAATCAGCCCCAGCATTTT
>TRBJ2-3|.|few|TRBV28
CASLSPNPRDNTDTQYF
TGTGCCAGCCTCTCCCCGAATCCCCGGGACAACACAGATACGCAGTATTTT
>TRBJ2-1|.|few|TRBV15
CATRSSRQLNEQFF
TGTGCCACCAGATCGTCAAGACAGCTCAATGAGCAGTTCTTC
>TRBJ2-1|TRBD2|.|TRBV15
CATTNGGGRNEQFF
TGTGCCACTACGAACGGGGGGGGCCGTAATGAGCAGTTCTTC
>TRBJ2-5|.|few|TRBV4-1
CASSQDERSFGSAQYF
TGCGCCAGCAGCCAAGATGAGAGGAGCTTTGGTTCGGCCCAGTACTTC
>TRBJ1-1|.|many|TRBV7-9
CASSLAPGTEAFF
TGTGCCAGCAGCTTAGCCCCCGGAACTGAAGCTTTCTTT
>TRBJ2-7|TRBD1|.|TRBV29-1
CSGTGQGVSEQYF
TGCAGCGGTACTGGACAGGGGGTTTCCGAGCAGTACTTC
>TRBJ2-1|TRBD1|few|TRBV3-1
CATRRDSQQYEQFF
TGTGCCACCCGCCGGGACAGTCAGCAATACGAGCAGTTCTTC
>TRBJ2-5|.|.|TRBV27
CASRRWEPGRQETQYF
TGTGCCAGCAGGCGATGGGAGCCAGGTCGACAAGAGACCCAGTACTTC
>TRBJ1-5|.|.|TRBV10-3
CAISEDRGQPQHF
TGTGCCATCAGTGAGGACCGAGGGCAGCCCCAGCATTTT
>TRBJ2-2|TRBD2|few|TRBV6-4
CASSALAANTGELFF
TGTGCCAGCAGTGCACTAGCGGCGAACACCGGGGAGCTGTTTTTT
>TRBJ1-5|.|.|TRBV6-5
CASSYSGGGKPQHF
TGTGCCAGCAGTTACTCGGGTGGGGGTAAGCCCCAGCATTTT